This TCR beta chain appears in the sequencing data of a study of early T cells in non-severe SARS-CoV-2 infection. This clonotype occurred a few times. Each CDR3 protein is one row after TCRdb ran MiXCR on the 5' RACE reads. The data show approximately 97,000 distinct CDR3 sequences, less than 15% seen once. Sequencing used whole blood. The receptor comes from an adult who was a healthcare worker with PCR-confirmed SARS-CoV-2 infection or an uninfected control (not recorded which).

Written as DNA, the CDR3 is TGTGCCATCAGTGAGCAGAGAGGGGATTTGCACGTAAAGCAGTTCTTC. It specifies CAISEQRGDLHVKQFF. The V call is TRBV10-3, the J call TRBJ2-1; D could derive from TRBD1 or TRBD2 (5 bases each). Germline assignment: CDR1 ENHRY and CDR2 SYGVKD. The CDR3 is made up of 16 amino acids. The ends were cut back, 2 bases at V and 11 bases at J, with 22 bases in the middle.